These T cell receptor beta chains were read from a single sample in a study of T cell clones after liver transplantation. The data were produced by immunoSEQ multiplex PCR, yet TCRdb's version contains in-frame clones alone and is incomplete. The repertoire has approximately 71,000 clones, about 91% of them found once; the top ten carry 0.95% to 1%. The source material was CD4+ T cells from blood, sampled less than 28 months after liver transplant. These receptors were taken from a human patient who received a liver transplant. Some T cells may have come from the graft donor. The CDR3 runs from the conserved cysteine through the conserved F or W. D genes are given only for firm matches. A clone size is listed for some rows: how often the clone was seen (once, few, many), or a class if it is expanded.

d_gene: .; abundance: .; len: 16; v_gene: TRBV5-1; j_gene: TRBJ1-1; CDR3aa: CASSLDGQGFRAEAFF; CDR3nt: TGCGCCAGCAGCTTGGACGGGCAAGGGTTTAGAGCTGAAGCTTTCTTT
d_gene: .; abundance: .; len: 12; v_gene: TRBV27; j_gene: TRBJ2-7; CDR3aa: CASRGDVYEQYF; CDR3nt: TGTGCCAGCAGGGGGGACGTCTACGAGCAGTACTTC
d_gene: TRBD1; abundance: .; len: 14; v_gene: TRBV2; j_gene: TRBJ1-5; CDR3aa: CASSATGGGQPQHF; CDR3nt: TGTGCCAGCAGCGCGACAGGGGGCGGTCAGCCCCAGCATTTT
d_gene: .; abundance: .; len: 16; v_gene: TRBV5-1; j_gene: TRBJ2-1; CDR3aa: CASSPGGASSYNEQFF; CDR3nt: TGCGCCAGCAGCCCAGGGGGGGCCAGCTCCTACAATGAGCAGTTCTTC
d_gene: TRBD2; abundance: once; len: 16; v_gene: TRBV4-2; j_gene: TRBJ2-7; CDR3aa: CASSQQLAGGSYEQYF; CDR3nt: TGTGCCAGCAGCCAGCAGCTAGCGGGAGGCTCCTACGAGCAGTACTTC
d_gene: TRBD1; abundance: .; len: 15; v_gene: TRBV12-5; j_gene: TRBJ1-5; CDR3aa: CASDSETGLNQPQHF; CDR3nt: TGTGCTAGTGATTCCGAGACAGGGCTCAATCAGCCCCAGCATTTT
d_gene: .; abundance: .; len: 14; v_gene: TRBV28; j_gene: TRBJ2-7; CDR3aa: CASSFGSGAYEQYF; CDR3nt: TGTGCCAGCAGTTTTGGTAGCGGAGCCTACGAGCAGTACTTC
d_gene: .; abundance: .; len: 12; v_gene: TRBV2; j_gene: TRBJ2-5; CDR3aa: CASSLRDGAKHF; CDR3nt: TGTGCCAGCAGCCTACGGGACGGCGCGAAGCACTTC
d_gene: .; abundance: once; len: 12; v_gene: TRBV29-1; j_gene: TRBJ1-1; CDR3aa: CSVETRGTEAFF; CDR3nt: TGCAGCGTTGAAACGAGGGGCACTGAAGCTTTCTTT
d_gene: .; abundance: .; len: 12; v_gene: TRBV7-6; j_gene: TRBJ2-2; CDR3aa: CASSPTAGELFF; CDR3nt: TGTGCCAGCAGCCCCACAGCCGGGGAGCTGTTTTTT
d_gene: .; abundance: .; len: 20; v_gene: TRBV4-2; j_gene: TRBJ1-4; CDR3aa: CASSQRGPSRSRGTNEKLFF; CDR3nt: TGTGCCAGCAGCCAAAGGGGCCCATCCAGGTCACGTGGAACTAATGAAAAACTGTTTTTT
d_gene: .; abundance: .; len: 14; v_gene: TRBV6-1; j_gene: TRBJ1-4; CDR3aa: CASTEGSTNEKLFF; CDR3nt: TGTGCCAGCACAGAAGGATCAACTAATGAAAAACTGTTTTTT
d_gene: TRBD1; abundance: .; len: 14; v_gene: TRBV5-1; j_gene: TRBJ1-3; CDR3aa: CASSRQGGGDTIYF; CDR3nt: TGCGCCAGCAGCAGACAGGGAGGCGGAGACACCATATATTTT
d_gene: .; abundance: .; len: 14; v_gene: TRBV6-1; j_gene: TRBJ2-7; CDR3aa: CASSEALVRSEQYF; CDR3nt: TGTGCCAGCAGTGAGGCGCTAGTCCGGAGCGAGCAGTACTTC
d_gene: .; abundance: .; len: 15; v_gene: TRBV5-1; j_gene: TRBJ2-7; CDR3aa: CASSASVGGVYEQYF; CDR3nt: TGCGCCAGCAGTGCTTCCGTGGGGGGCGTTTACGAGCAGTACTTC
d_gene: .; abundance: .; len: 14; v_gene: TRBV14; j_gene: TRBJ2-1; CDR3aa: CASSQDLGNNEQFF; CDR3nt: TGTGCCAGCAGCCAAGATTTGGGAAACAATGAGCAGTTCTTC
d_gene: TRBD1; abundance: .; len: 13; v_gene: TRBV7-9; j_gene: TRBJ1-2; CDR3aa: CASSSTGGSGYTF; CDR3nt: TGTGCCAGCAGCTCGACAGGGGGCTCGGGCTACACCTTC
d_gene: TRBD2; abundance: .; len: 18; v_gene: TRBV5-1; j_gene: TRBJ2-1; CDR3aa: CASSLLGLVGAGYNEQFF; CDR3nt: TGCGCCAGCAGCTTGCTCGGACTAGTTGGCGCCGGGTACAATGAGCAGTTCTTC
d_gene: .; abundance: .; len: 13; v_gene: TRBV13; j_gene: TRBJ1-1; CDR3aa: CASSHRLDTEAFF; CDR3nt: TGTGCCAGCAGTCACAGACTGGACACTGAAGCTTTCTTT
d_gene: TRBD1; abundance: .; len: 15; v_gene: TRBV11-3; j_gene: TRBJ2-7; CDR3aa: CASSDLRDRGYEQYF; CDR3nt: TGTGCCAGCAGCGACCTCCGGGACAGGGGCTACGAGCAGTACTTC
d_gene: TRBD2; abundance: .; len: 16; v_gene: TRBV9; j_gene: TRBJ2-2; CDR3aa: CASSVTSGRITGELFF; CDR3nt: TGTGCCAGCAGCGTGACTAGCGGGAGGATCACCGGGGAGCTGTTTTTT
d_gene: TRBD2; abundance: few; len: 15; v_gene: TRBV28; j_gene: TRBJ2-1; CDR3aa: CASSFSTSGRDEQFF; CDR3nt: TGTGCCAGCAGTTTTAGCACTAGCGGGAGAGATGAGCAGTTCTTC
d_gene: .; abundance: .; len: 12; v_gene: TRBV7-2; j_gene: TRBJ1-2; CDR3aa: CASSFRGYGYTF; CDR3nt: TGTGCCAGCAGCTTCAGGGGCTATGGCTACACCTTC
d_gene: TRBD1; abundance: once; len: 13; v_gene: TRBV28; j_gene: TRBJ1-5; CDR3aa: CASSSTGGQPQHF; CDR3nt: TGTGCCAGCAGTTCGACAGGGGGGCAGCCCCAGCATTTT
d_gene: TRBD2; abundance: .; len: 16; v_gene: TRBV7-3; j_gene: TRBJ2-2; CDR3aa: CASSNSLAGSGGELFF; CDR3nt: TGTGCCAGCAGTAATTCCCTAGCGGGATCGGGCGGGGAGCTGTTTTTT
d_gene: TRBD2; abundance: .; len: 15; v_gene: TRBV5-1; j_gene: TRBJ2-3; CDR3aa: CASSLVGEGTDTQYF; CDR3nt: TGCGCCAGCAGCTTGGTGGGGGAGGGTACAGATACGCAGTATTTT